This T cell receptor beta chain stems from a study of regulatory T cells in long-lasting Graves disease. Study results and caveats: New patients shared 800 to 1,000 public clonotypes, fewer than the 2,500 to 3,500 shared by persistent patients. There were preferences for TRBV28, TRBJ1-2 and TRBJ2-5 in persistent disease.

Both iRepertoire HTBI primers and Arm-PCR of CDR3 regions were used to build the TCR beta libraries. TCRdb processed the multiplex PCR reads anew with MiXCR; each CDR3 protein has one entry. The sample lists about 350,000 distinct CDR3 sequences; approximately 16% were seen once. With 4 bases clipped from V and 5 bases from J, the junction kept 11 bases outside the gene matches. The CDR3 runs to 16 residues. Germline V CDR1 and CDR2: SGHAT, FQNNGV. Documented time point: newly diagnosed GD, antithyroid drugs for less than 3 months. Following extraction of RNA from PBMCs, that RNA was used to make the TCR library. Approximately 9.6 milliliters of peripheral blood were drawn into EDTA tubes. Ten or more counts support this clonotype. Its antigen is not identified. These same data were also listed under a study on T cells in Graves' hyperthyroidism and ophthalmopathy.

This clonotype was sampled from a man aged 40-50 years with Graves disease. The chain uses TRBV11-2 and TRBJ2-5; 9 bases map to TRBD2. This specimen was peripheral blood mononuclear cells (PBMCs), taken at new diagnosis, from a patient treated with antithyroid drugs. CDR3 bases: TGTGCCAGCAGCTGGAGGGGGCTAGCGGGGTGGGAGACCCAGTACTTC. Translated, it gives CASSWRGLAGWETQYF.